This T cell receptor (beta chain) derives from a study of T cells in Graves' hyperthyroidism and ophthalmopathy. Points from the study as a whole: Blood also contained most expanded thyroid clonotypes above 0.001. Ophthalmopathy prediction by the model preceded onset by a median approximately 6.1 months.

TCR beta CDR3 regions were amplified from RNA transcripts. HTBI primers were used for first-round RT-PCR of the TCR CDR3. One entry per CDR3 protein, called by TCRdb with MiXCR from the multiplex PCR reads. The sample comprises around 540,000 distinct CDR3 sequences, 15% to 20% of which are singletons, and 29% rests with the top ten. Per germline, CDR1 MNHNS and CDR2 SASEGT. CDR3 length: 12 amino acids. V lost 6 bases, J lost 7 bases, and 13 bases lay in between. Many counts were recorded for this clonotype. Its antigen is not known. This sequence was found in a woman in her thirties with Graves' ophthalmopathy. The rearrangement uses TRBV6-1 and TRBJ2-7; D possibly uses TRBD1 or TRBD2 (7 bases each). Material for sequencing was blood. CDR3 loop: CASSHRGGEQYF. CDR3 in DNA: TGTGCCAGCAGCCACAGGGGAGGGGAGCAGTACTTC.